Presented here are 23 T cell receptor beta chains from one specimen sequenced in a study of cytomegalovirus exposure and HLA in healthy donors. The PCR used 60 Vbeta and 13 Jbeta primers. Sequencing was performed with immunoSEQ multiplex PCR; in TCRdb, only in-frame clones are kept and a portion is missing. The table shows 120,000 to 150,000 clones, with approximately 80% occurring only once. The source material was PBMCs. Receptors were obtained from a man in his forties or fifties in good health and CMV-seronegative.

The rearrangement links TRBV9 to TRBJ2-7; a possible D gene is TRBD2 (5 bases). The germline V and J ends were trimmed by 5 bases and 1 base, with 22 bases remaining between them. Germline V gene sequence: CDR1 SGDLS, CDR2 YYNGEE. This CDR3 region has 17 residues. The CDR3 DNA sequence: TGTGCCAGCAGTCCGAACCTAGTGGGAGCAGCATCCTACGAGCAGTACTTC. Its translation is CASSPNLVGAASYEQYF.

The chain couples TRBV30 to TRBJ1-5; D gene unclear. This CDR3 region has 14 residues. Trimming shortened V by 5 bases and J by 1 base, and 12 bases separated the two germline ends. CDR1 and CDR2 (germline): GTSNPN, SVGIG (reference sequence). The CDR3 DNA reads as TGTGCCTGGTCGGGAGCAGTGAGCAATCAGCCCCAGCATTTT. This gives the protein CAWSGAVSNQPQHF.

The chain recombines TRBV27 with TRBJ1-5, with 8 bases lining up with TRBD1. With 3 bases clipped from V and 7 bases from J, the junction kept 8 bases outside the gene matches. The length of the CDR3 is 15 residues. Germline lookup yields CDR1 MNHEY and CDR2 SMNVEV (reference sequence). The CDR3 reads CASSFQPGGHQPQHF. The CDR3, as DNA: TGTGCCAGCAGTTTTCAGCCAGGGGGCCACCAGCCCCAGCATTTT.

This chain connects TRBV10-2 to TRBJ2-1; weak D call: TRBD2 (6 bases). The germline V and J ends were trimmed by 3 bases and 0 bases, with 9 bases remaining between them. The length of the CDR3 is 15 residues. Germline CDR1 WSHSY, CDR2 SAAADI. CDR3 bases: TGCGCCAGCAGTGAAAGCGGGTACTCCTACAATGAGCAGTTCTTC. This translates into CASSESGYSYNEQFF.

The chain uses TRBV11-2 and TRBJ1-2; a possible D gene is TRBD1 (6 bases). CDR3 length equals 16 residues. Germline V gene sequence: CDR1 SGHAT, CDR2 FQNNGV. Trimming removed 1 base at V and 2 bases at J, with 14 bases between. In nucleotides, the CDR3 is TGTGCCAGCAGCTTAGGGAGGGGGGGCCGAAACTATGGCTACACCTTC. It specifies CASSLGRGGRNYGYTF.

The sample holds a few counts of this clone. This chain uses TRBV18 with TRBJ2-2, with D possibly being TRBD2 (5 bases). Per the germline V gene, CDR1 is KGHSH and CDR2 is LQKENI. V lost 1 base to trimming and J lost 7 bases, with 10 bases between them. The CDR3 is 14 amino acids. The CDR3 nucleotides read TGTGCCAGCTCACCACAGATCGGGGTCGGGGAGCTGTTTTTT. Translated, it gives CASSPQIGVGELFF.

The chain links TRBV4-1 to TRBJ2-5, with 8 positions matching TRBD2. CDR1 MGHRA and CDR2 YSYEKL come from the germline V gene. The J segment lost 1 base and the V segment lost 3 bases, leaving 7 bases of the junction unmatched. CDR3 length: 16 residues. CDR3 protein: CASSHSRTSSQETQYF. For the CDR3, the DNA is TGCGCCAGCAGCCACTCCAGGACTAGCAGCCAAGAGACCCAGTACTTC.

The chain is built from TRBV15 and TRBJ1-2; D remains ambiguous. V dropped 2 bases and J dropped 5 bases, with 15 bases sitting between them. CDR3 length: 15 amino acids. The germline V gene has CDR1 LNHNV and CDR2 YYDKDF (reference sequence). The CDR3 region has the DNA TGTGCCACCAGCAGACAGGATGAGGGCCTATATGGCTACACCTTC. It yields the protein CATSRQDEGLYGYTF. Full variable domain (rest looked up from reference TRBV15 and TRBJ1-2): DAMVIQNPRYQVTQFGKPVTLSCSQTLNHNVMYWYQQKSSQAPKLLFHYYDKDFNNEADTPDNFQSRRPNTSFCFLDIRSPGLGDTAMYLCATSRQDEGLYGYTFGSGTRLTVV.

The gene calls are TRBV25-1 and TRBJ2-7, with 11 bases matching TRBD2. Trimming at V came to 3 bases and at J to 2 bases, leaving 3 bases not matched to a gene. CDR1 and CDR2 (germline): MGHDK, SYGVNS. The CDR3 has 15 amino acids. CDR3 bases: TGTGCCAGCAGTGAGTCACTAGCGGGGGCCTACGAGCAGTACTTC. Translation gives CASSESLAGAYEQYF.

V is TRBV20-1 and J is TRBJ2-1; D unresolved. CDR3 length: 10 amino acids. CDR1 is DFQATT and CDR2 is SNEGSKA in the germline V gene (reference sequence). Trimming stripped 7 bases from V and 4 bases from J, with 5 bases between. Here the CDR3 reads CSVQYNEQFF. As DNA, the CDR3 is TGCAGTGTCCAGTACAATGAGCAGTTCTTC.

The J gene is TRBJ2-5, the V gene TRBV7-2, with 8 bases identical to TRBD2. The ends lost 1 base at V and 2 bases at J; junction bases unmatched: 6. The CDR3 sequence is 16 residues long. Germline CDR1 reads SGHTA; CDR2 reads FQGNSA. This CDR3 reads CASSLVERELQETQYF. In nucleotides, the CDR3 is TGTGCCAGCAGCTTAGTGGAGCGGGAGCTTCAAGAGACCCAGTACTTC.

The rearrangement joins TRBV19 to TRBJ2-3; 8 nucleotides match TRBD2. Trimming removed 4 bases from V and 6 bases from J; junction bases left unmatched: 6. Germline lookup yields CDR1 LNHDA and CDR2 SQIVND (reference sequence). CDR3 length equals 14 residues. The CDR3 is CASSTLAGWDTQYF. The CDR3 bases are TGTGCCAGTAGTACTTTAGCGGGGTGGGATACGCAGTATTTT.

CDR3 in DNA: TGTGCCAGCAGTGACAGGGCCGGGGATGGCTACACCTTC. Residues: CASSDRAGDGYTF. The rearrangement links TRBV6-4 to TRBJ1-2; no firm D call. The CDR3 runs 13 residues. Germline V gives CDR1 MRHNA, CDR2 SNTAGT. Trimming removed 2 bases at V and 6 bases at J, with 10 bases between.

Regarding this clone: Relative to the germline gene, one junction end is altered; a read error may explain this. The rearrangement uses TRBV4-3 and TRBJ2-2; TRBD1 matches 11 bases. This CDR3 has 19 residues. Per the germline V gene, CDR1 is LGHNA and CDR2 is YSLEER. The DNA for the CDR3 is TGCGCCAGCAGCCGCCTCTCGGGGGGGACAGGGGGGGACACCGGGGAGCCGTTTTTT. This gives the protein CASSRLSGGTGGDTGEPFF.

The chain joins TRBV6-1 to TRBJ1-1; D remains unclear. Trimming shortened V by 4 bases and J by 5 bases, and 8 bases separated the two germline ends. The CDR3 loop spans 12 amino acids. The germline CDR1 and CDR2 sequences are MNHNS and SASEGT. CDR3 nucleotides: TGTGCCAGCAGTGCCCGGGGAACTGAAGCTTTCTTT. The encoded protein is CASSARGTEAFF.

V gene TRBV7-6 combines with J gene TRBJ2-5; 7 nucleotides agree with TRBD2. Looked up from germline, CDR1 is SGHVS and CDR2 is FNYEAQ. V shed 4 bases, J shed 7 bases, and the junction held 0 bases outside the gene matches. The CDR3 is made up of 11 amino acids. CDR3 protein: CASSSSGTQYF. For the CDR3, the DNA is TGTGCCAGCAGCTCTAGCGGGACCCAGTACTTC.

The genes are TRBV19 and TRBJ2-6; TRBD1 might be the D (5 bases). Germline values: CDR1 LNHDA, CDR2 SQIVND (reference sequence). CDR3 size: 15 residues. Between the trimmed V and J ends, which lost 0 bases and 2 bases, there was a span of 5 bases. The CDR3 sequence: CASSIDRAGANVLTF. As DNA, the CDR3 is TGTGCCAGTAGTATAGACAGGGCTGGGGCCAACGTCCTGACTTTC.

The J gene is TRBJ1-4, the V gene TRBV7-6, with a weak D call TRBD1 (6 bases). The CDR3 loop spans 17 amino acids. Trimming left V 0 bases short and J 3 bases short, with 14 bases between. Germline V lookup: CDR1 SGHVS, CDR2 FNYEAQ. The CDR3 region has the DNA TGTGCCAGCAGCTTAGCGAGAGGACAGCTATCTAATGAAAAACTGTTTTTT. Translating gives CASSLARGQLSNEKLFF.

There are a few counts of this clone. The chain recombines TRBV4-1 with TRBJ2-5; 10 nucleotides agree with TRBD2. This CDR3 spans 17 amino acids. Per germline, CDR1 MGHRA and CDR2 YSYEKL. V was clipped by 0 bases and J by 2 bases; unmatched bases: 6. The CDR3 sequence: CASSQDGSGGGQETQYF. The CDR3, as DNA: TGCGCCAGCAGCCAAGATGGAAGCGGGGGGGGGCAAGAGACCCAGTACTTC.

The genes are TRBV27 and TRBJ2-3; the D gene is possibly TRBD2 (5 bases). V lost 3 bases and J lost 4, with 8 bases in between. The CDR3 is made up of 13 amino acids. Germline-derived CDR1 and CDR2 are MNHEY and SMNVEV (reference sequence). The CDR3 spells CASSFSSSDTQYF. Here the CDR3 DNA reads TGTGCCAGCAGTTTCTCTAGCTCAGATACGCAGTATTTT.

This clone was observed a handful of times. This chain connects TRBV4-2 to TRBJ2-1; 8 nucleotides align to TRBD2. The CDR3 has 17 amino acids. The V segment lost 0 bases and the J segment 4 bases; nucleotides outside the gene matches: 8. The germline gives CDR1 LGHNA, CDR2 YNFKEQ. The CDR3 nucleotides are TGTGCCAGCAGCCAAGAACGTGACGGGGGGGGTTACAATGAGCAGTTCTTC. Amino acid sequence: CASSQERDGGGYNEQFF.

Here the CDR3 reads CASSLAITGTEYNTGELFF. The CDR3 DNA reads as TGTGCCAGCAGCTTAGCGATTACGGGGACAGAATATAACACCGGGGAGCTGTTTTTT. The chain is built from TRBV7-8 and TRBJ2-2; 7 nucleotides align to TRBD1. V lost 0 bases to trimming and J lost 2 bases; unmatched junction nucleotides: 12. Germline V CDR1 and CDR2: SGHVS, FQNEAQ. This CDR3 is 19 amino acids long. The complete variable domain, with remaining parts taken from reference TRBV7-8 and TRBJ2-2, reads GAGVSQSPRYKVAKRGQDVALRCDPISGHVSLFWYQQALGQGPEFLTYFQNEAQLDKSGLPSDRFFAERPEGSVSTLKIQRTQQEDSAVYLCASSLAITGTEYNTGELFFGEGSRLTVL.

V usage is TRBV19 and J usage is TRBJ2-3, with 12 nucleotides matching TRBD1. CDR1 is LNHDA and CDR2 is SQIVND in the germline V gene (reference sequence). The junction had 8 bases not matched to a gene; V was cut back by 5 bases and J by 2 bases. The CDR3 covers 17 residues. CDR3 in DNA: TGTGCCAGTAGTGCCAGGGACAGGGGGCTTAACACAGATACGCAGTATTTT. Its translation is CASSARDRGLNTDTQYF. Combining the CDR3 with reference TRBV19 and TRBJ2-3 gives the whole variable domain DGGITQSPKYLFRKEGQNVTLSCEQNLNHDAMYWYRQDPGQGLRLIYYSQIVNDFQKGDIAEGYSVSREKKESFPLTVTSAQKNPTAFYLCASSARDRGLNTDTQYFGPGTRLTVL.